This is a list of T cell receptor beta chains from one sample in a study of blood T cell repertoires in COVID-19. Profiling relied on immunoSEQ multiplex PCR, and the TCRdb table lists in-frame clones only, not all of them. The repertoire consists of under 100,000 clones, with 80% to 90% occurring once and the leading ten covering 0.85% to 1.2%. The sample was peripheral blood. The receptors were gathered from a human donor in a cohort sampled during active COVID-19. The CDR3 runs from the conserved cysteine through the conserved F or W. Size values are once, few and many counts, or a class for expanded clones, and some rows have none.

abundance | j_gene | v_gene | CDR3aa
- | TRBJ2-7 | TRBV7-3 | CASSLSTGVEQYF
- | TRBJ1-2 | TRBV30 | CAWSVGEAGYSLRGYTF
- | TRBJ2-1 | TRBV9 | CASSVADYKNEQFF
- | TRBJ1-2 | TRBV6-5 | CASSYGTAYTF
- | TRBJ1-2 | TRBV5-1 | CASSLVTGGAEGYTF
- | TRBJ2-7 | TRBV3-1/TRBV3-2 | CASSLRAGGLYEQYF
- | TRBJ2-6 | TRBV3-1/TRBV3-2 | CASSLQGGGANVLTF
- | TRBJ1-5 | TRBV24-1 | CATSEKTGPNQPQHF
- | TRBJ2-1 | TRBV18 | CASSAAYNEQFF
- | TRBJ2-2 | TRBV9 | CASTSVPSGELFF
- | TRBJ1-1 | TRBV20-1 | CSFSSVSFF
- | TRBJ2-1 | TRBV19 | CASDVTGGSYNEQFF
- | TRBJ1-5 | TRBV21-1 | CASSNKSNQPQHF
- | TRBJ1-2 | TRBV28 | CASKEGLGFYGYTF
- | TRBJ2-1 | TRBV10-1 | CASSESTGDRYEQFF
- | TRBJ2-1 | TRBV5-4 | CASSHPGQGTDEQFF
- | TRBJ2-7 | TRBV5-4 | CAVGTGGHTYEQYF
- | TRBJ2-1 | TRBV7-8 | CASSLGGAGGSYNEQFF
- | TRBJ2-7 | TRBV4-2 | CASSQGLAGERSYEQYF
- | TRBJ2-4 | TRBV3-1/TRBV3-2 | CASSQDGSPLAKNIQYF
- | TRBJ2-1 | TRBV29-1 | CSVEGGFYNEQFF
- | TRBJ1-1 | TRBV29-1 | CSVRHGSNTEAFF
- | TRBJ2-3 | TRBV7-3 | CASSLVAGGSTDTQYF
once | TRBJ1-6 | TRBV12-3/TRBV12-4 | CVSSLLSNSPLHF
- | TRBJ1-1 | TRBV11-2 | CASSFPGNGNTEAFF
- | TRBJ2-3 | TRBV5-1 | CASSSGTPGDTQYF
once | TRBJ1-5 | TRBV6-1 | CASSAGGQMSNQPQHF
- | TRBJ2-4 | TRBV18 | CASSPGQGGWNIQYF
- | TRBJ2-3 | TRBV6-5 | CASRLSGISTDTQYF
few | TRBJ2-3 | TRBV2 | CASSAGEPNTQYF
- | TRBJ2-1 | TRBV29-1 | CSVGAGTSGNNEQFF
- | TRBJ1-2 | TRBV5-1 | CASSLAGTGGFGYTF
once | TRBJ2-1 | TRBV6-2/TRBV6-3 | CASSYVGAVYNEQFF
- | TRBJ1-1 | TRBV5-5 | CASSPGTMNTEAFF
- | TRBJ2-1 | TRBV15 | CATSRQAYNEQFF
- | TRBJ2-1 | TRBV19 | CASRSGVSNNEQFF
- | TRBJ2-3 | TRBV28 | CAIRLYPGQPTDTQYF
once | TRBJ1-2 | TRBV6-5 | CASSFDGQGKYGYTF
- | TRBJ1-5 | TRBV4-1 | CASSQDSRQGASQPQHF
- | TRBJ2-1 | TRBV19 | CASSLSGTVSYNEQFF
- | TRBJ2-7 | TRBV28 | CASSRDRAYEQYF
once | TRBJ2-1 | TRBV7-9 | CASSSRGAGNHEQFF
- | TRBJ2-3 | TRBV18 | CASSMTSGRTDTQYF
- | TRBJ2-7 | TRBV28 | CASSPPSGIGNEQYF
- | TRBJ2-3 | TRBV9 | CASSVELTDTQYF
once | TRBJ2-1 | TRBV4-2 | CASSPLSGPSNEQFF
- | TRBJ1-2 | TRBV28 | CASSWGHGYTF
once | TRBJ1-2 | TRBV28 | CASSFRGDGYTF
- | TRBJ2-7 | TRBV2 | CASTNRPGVGEQYF
- | TRBJ2-1 | TRBV19 | CASSIRKEYNEQFF
once | TRBJ2-2 | TRBV28 | CASSPGDISGTGELFF
- | TRBJ2-3 | TRBV4-2 | CASSDIPGAFTDTQYF
- | TRBJ2-2 | TRBV6-5 | CASKTGTPGELFF
few | TRBJ1-3 | TRBV7-6 | CASSLSAGSGNTIYF
- | TRBJ2-2 | TRBV4-1 | CASSPPGEREPMNTGELFF
- | TRBJ1-1 | TRBV9 | CASSDYRGTEAFF
- | TRBJ2-1 | TRBV29-1 | CSVSASSGGHEQFF